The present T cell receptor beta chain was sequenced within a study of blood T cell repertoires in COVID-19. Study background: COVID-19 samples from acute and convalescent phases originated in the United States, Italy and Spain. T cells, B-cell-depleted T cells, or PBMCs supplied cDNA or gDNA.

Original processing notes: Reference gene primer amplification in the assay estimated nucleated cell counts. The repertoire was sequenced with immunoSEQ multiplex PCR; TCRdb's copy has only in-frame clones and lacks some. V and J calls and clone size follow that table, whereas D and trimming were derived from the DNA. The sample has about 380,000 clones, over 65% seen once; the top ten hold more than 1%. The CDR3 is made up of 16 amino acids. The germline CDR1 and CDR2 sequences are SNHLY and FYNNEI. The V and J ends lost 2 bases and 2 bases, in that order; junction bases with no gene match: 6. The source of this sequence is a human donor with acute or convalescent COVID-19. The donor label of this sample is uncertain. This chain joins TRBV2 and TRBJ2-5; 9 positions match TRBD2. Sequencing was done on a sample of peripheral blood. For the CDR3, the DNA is TGTGCCAGCAGTGAACAGCGGGGGGCCAAACAAGAGACCCAGTACTTC. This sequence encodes CASSEQRGAKQETQYF.